Each of the 12 T cell receptor delta chains below was sequenced from the same sample in a study of gamma-delta T cells after stem cell transplantation. TCRdb re-called the RT-PCR reads using CATT. The repertoire includes about 1,300 delta-chain clones, about 5.5% of them detected once, and approximately 45% sits in the top ten. Source material: gamma-delta T cells. The receptors were sampled from a human donor. It is not recorded whose cells these are; they may come from a transplant donor.

This clone was found a few times. TCRdb's protein, taken from a much larger clone, differs from this DNA's translation at residue 9, likely owing to a read error; the protein displayed comes from the DNA. The J gene is TRDJ3, the V gene TRDV2; D not certain. CDR3 length: 19 residues. CDR1 is GEAIGNYY, CDR2 EKD, per germline. Trimming stripped 0 bases from V and 0 bases from J, with 14 bases between. The CDR3 sequence is CACDTASGRASWDTRQMFF. CDR3 coding DNA: TGTGCCTGTGACACCGCGTCCGGTCGGGCCTCCTGGGACACCCGACAGATGTTTTTC.

This clone is medium-sized. This sequence is one base from a far larger clone and is likely a read error. The J gene is TRDJ1, the V gene TRDV2, with D perhaps matching TRDD3 (5 bases). Germline V gene data show CDR1 as GEAIGNYY and CDR2 as EKD. The CDR3 length is 16 residues. The CDR3 loop reads CACDTVGGEYTNKLIF. The CDR3 coding sequence is TGTGCCTGTGACACCGTGGGTGGGGAGTACACCAATAAACTCATCTTT.

Comments on this clone: The protein given by TCRdb reflects a much larger clone and differs at residue 11 from this DNA's translation, likely from a read error; the protein shown is the DNA's translation. The rearrangement uses TRDV2 and TRDJ1, with TRDD3 matching 8 bases. Germline V gene data show CDR1 as GEAIGNYY and CDR2 as EKD. Trimming cost V 0 bases and J 0 bases; bases outside gene matches: 14. The CDR3 sequence is 19 residues long. CDR3 sequence (DNA): TGTGCCTGTGACACCGTTCAATCTGGGGGAGACTGGGACACCGATAAACTCATCTTT. This translates into CACDTVQSGGDWDTDKLIF.

This clone has a handful of counts. The protein TCRdb lists belongs to a much larger clone and differs from this DNA's translation at residue 8, which points to a read error; the protein shown is made from the DNA. The chain has TRDV2 and TRDJ1; the D is unclear. V was clipped by 0 bases and J by 0 bases, with 10 bases between them. CDR3 length: 15 amino acids. Germline loops: CDR1 GEAIGNYY, CDR2 EKD. The CDR3 spells CACDTVGQYTDKLIF. The CDR3 DNA sequence: TGTGCCTGTGACACCGTGGGCCAGTACACCGATAAACTCATCTTT.

This clone is medium-sized by share. This may come from a read error, since a much larger clone is one base off. The rearrangement joins TRDV2 to TRDJ1; TRDD3 aligns across 8 bases. V was pared by 3 bases and J by 0 bases, with 8 bases of the junction left unmatched. The germline gives CDR1 GEAIGNYY, CDR2 EKD. The CDR3 runs to 16 residues. The CDR3 nucleotides read TGTGCCTGTGACCCACTGGGGGCCTCGTACACCGATAAACTCATCTTT. It encodes CACDPLGASYTDKLIF.

As to this clone: The protein given by TCRdb reflects a much larger clone and differs at residue 13 from this DNA's translation, likely from a read error; the protein shown is the DNA's translation. This sequence joins TRDV2 and TRDJ1; tentative D call: TRDD3 (6 bases). CDR1 and CDR2 from the germline V gene are GEAIGNYY and EKD. The V and J ends lost 0 bases and 0 bases respectively, with 25 bases between them. CDR3 length: 20 residues. This CDR3 is CACDTLRGGYWGSYTDKLIF. DNA of the CDR3: TGTGCCTGTGACACCCTCCGAGGAGGGTATTGGGGGTCGTACACCGATAAACTCATCTTT.

About this clone: One base separates it from a far larger clone, so it is likely a read error. This sample also contains other DNA sequences that code for the same CDR3. As DNA, the CDR3 is TGTGCCTGTGACACCGTGGGGATACAGGGGACCGATAAACTCATCTTT. As protein: CACDTVGIQGTDKLIF. The chain employs TRDV2 and TRDJ1, with TRDD3 matching over 8 bases. J lost 2 bases, V lost 0 bases, and 7 bases had no gene match. The CDR3 contains 16 residues. Germline values: CDR1 GEAIGNYY, CDR2 EKD.

This clone was detected only a few times. Only one base separates this from a far larger clonotype, so it likely reflects a read error. In the same sample, other DNA sequences code for this CDR3. This rearrangement joins TRDV1 to TRDJ2; 9 positions match TRDD3. The CDR3 totals 19 residues. V lost 5 bases and J lost 7; bases outside the gene matches: 20. Germline V gene sequence: CDR1 TSWWSYY, CDR2 QGS. The CDR3 DNA reads as TGTGCTCTTGGGTGTCGGCTTCCGACCGACTGGGGGACTGAAGCACAACTCTTCTTT. Translating it yields CALGCRLPTDWGTEAQLFF.

A word on this clone: The protein that TCRdb holds for this DNA derives from a much larger clone and differs from the translated DNA at residue 4, which likely indicates a read error; the protein shown here is translated from the DNA. The chain couples TRDV2 to TRDJ1, with 7 bases matching TRDD3. The CDR3 sequence is 15 residues long. Per germline, CDR1 GEAIGNYY and CDR2 EKD. The CDR3 region is CACGTVGGSTDKLIF. CDR3 bases: TGTGCCTGTGGCACCGTGGGGGGATCAACCGATAAACTCATCTTT.

The chain combines TRDV2 with TRDJ1; TRDD3 aligns across 13 bases. CDR1 GEAIGNYY and CDR2 EKD come from the germline V gene. V was clipped by 3 bases and J by 0 bases; unmatched bases: 9. The CDR3 spans 18 residues. The CDR3 reads CACDPVLGDTQYTDKLIF. CDR3 in DNA: TGTGCCTGTGACCCCGTACTGGGGGATACGCAGTACACCGATAAACTCATCTTT.

Concerning this clone: At one boundary the junction diverges from the germline segment, which might be a read error. The chain's CDR3 is CACDALGTYTDKLTF. CDR3 coding DNA: TGTGCCTGTGACGCGCTGGGCACGTACACCGATAAACTCACCTTT. The genes are TRDV2 and TRDJ1; tentative D call: TRDD3 (5 bases). This CDR3 has 15 amino acids. The germline CDR1 and CDR2 sequences are GEAIGNYY and EKD.

Notes on this clone: TCRdb has a much larger clone's protein, which differs at residue 7 from the translation of this DNA, likely because of a read error; what is shown is the protein translated from the DNA. The V call is TRDV2, the J call TRDJ3; no definite D call. The germline gives CDR1 GEAIGNYY, CDR2 EKD. V lost 3 bases and J lost 0, with 17 bases in between. The CDR3 contains 19 residues. In DNA form, the CDR3 reads TGTGCCTGTGACCATACTGAGGGTCGTAGCTCCTGGGACACCCGACAGATGTTTTTC. Translated, it gives CACDHTEGRSSWDTRQMFF.